This T cell receptor (beta chain) derives from a study of breast tumors, draining lymph nodes, adjacent tissues. The lymph nodes were axillary draining lymph nodes from breast cancer patients. V lost 0 bases, J lost 1 base, and 4 bases stayed unmatched. The germline gives CDR1 MNHEY, CDR2 SVGAGI. This CDR3 contains 17 residues. This clonotype came up a few times. TCRdb processed the multiplex PCR reads anew with MiXCR; each CDR3 protein has one entry. This sample carries 180,000 or so distinct CDR3 sequences, roughly 29% of them seen once, and the ten largest clones take 4% to 5.5%. This clonotype was sampled from a female donor with breast cancer. Some clones in this sample may be carry-over from other donors' samples. The specimen sequenced was axillary lymph node tissue. The rearrangement links TRBV6-5 to TRBJ2-1, with 9 positions matching TRBD2. CDR3 amino acids: CASSYSQAGGSYNEQFF. For the CDR3, the DNA is TGTGCCAGCAGTTACTCGCAGGCGGGGGGGTCCTACAATGAGCAGTTCTTC.